This TCR beta chain derives from a study of vaccination and CD4 T cells after COVID-19. Study-level points and caveats: Recorded median SARS-CoV-2-reactive clonotype numbers increased from about 20 to 38 without reaching significance. Among reactive clones from convalescent patients, a median 86.3% appeared only post-vaccination.

TCRdb ran MiXCR on the PCR reads and lists one entry per CDR3 protein. Of 15,000 to 17,000 distinct CDR3 sequences in the sample, approximately 66% were seen once. This clonotype was detected once. Its cognate antigen is unknown. The junction differs from germline at one of its ends, possibly a read error. The CDR3 loop spans 16 amino acids. The germline V gene has CDR1 SGHRS and CDR2 YFSETQ. V and J are TRBV5-1 and TRBJ2-2; 11 bases line up with TRBD2. The sequences come from CD4+ T cells from blood, collected after SARS-CoV-2 vaccination. This clonotype originated in a human donor who had recovered from COVID-19. In DNA form, the CDR3 reads TGCGCCAGCAGTACGGGACTAGCGGCGAACCCCGGGGAGCTGTTTTTT. Translating gives CASSTGLAANPGELFF.